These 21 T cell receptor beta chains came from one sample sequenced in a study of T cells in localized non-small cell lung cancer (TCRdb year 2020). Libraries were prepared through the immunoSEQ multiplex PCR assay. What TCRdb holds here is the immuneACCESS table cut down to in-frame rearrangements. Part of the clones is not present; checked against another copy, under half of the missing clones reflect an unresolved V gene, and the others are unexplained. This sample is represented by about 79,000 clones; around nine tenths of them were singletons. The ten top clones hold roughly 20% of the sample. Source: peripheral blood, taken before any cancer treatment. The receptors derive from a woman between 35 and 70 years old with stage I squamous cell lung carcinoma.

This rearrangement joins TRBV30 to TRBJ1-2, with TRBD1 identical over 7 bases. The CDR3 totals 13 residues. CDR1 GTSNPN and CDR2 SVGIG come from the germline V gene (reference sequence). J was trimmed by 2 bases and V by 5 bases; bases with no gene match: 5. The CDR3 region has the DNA TGTGCCTGGGGAGTGACAGGGAACTATGGCTACACCTTC. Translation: CAWGVTGNYGYTF.

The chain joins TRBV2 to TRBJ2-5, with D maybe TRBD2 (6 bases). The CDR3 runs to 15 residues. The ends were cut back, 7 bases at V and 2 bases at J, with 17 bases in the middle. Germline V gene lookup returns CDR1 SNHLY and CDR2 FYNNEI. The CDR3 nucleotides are TGTGCCAGCACGGGGGTGGGCAGAACTCAAGAGACCCAGTACTTC. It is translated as CASTGVGRTQETQYF.

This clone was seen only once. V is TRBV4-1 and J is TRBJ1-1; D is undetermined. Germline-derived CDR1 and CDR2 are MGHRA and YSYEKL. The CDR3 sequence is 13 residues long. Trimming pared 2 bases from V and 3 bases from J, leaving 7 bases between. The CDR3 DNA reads TGCGCCAGCAGCCAACCATTGGACACTGAAGCTTTCTTT. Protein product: CASSQPLDTEAFF.

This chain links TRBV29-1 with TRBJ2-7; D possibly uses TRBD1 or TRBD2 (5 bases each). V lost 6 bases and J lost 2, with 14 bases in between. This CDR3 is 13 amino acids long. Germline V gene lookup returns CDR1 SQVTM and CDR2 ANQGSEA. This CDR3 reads CSVRDRTTYEQYF. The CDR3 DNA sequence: TGCAGCGTCAGGGACCGAACGACCTACGAGCAGTACTTC.

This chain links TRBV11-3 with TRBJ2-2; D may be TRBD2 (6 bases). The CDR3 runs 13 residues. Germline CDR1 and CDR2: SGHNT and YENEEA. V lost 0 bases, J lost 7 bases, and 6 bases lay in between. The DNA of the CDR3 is TGTGCCAGCAGCTTAGAGCGGGGCGGGGAGCTGTTTTTT. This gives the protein CASSLERGGELFF.

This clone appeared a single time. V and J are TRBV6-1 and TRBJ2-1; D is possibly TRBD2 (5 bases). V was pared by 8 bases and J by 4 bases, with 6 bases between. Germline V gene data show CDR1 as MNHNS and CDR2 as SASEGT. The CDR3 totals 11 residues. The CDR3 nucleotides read TGTGCCAGCGGGGAGTACAATGAGCAGTTCTTC. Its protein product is CASGEYNEQFF.

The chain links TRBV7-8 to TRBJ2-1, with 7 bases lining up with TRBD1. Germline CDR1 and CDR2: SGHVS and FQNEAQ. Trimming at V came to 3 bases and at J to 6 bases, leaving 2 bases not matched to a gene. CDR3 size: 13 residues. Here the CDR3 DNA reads TGTGCCAGCAGCTTGGACAGGACCAATGAGCAGTTCTTC. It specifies CASSLDRTNEQFF.

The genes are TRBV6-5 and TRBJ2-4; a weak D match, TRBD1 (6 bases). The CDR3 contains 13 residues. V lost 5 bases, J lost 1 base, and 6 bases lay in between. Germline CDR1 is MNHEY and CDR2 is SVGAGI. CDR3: CASSRGAKNIQYF. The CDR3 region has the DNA TGTGCCAGCAGTAGGGGGGCCAAAAACATTCAGTACTTC.

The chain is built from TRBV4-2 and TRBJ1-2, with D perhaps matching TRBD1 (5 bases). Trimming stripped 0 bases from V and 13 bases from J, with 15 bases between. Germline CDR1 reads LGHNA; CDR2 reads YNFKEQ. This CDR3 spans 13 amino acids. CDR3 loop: CASSQDHGGVGTF. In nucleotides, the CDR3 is TGTGCCAGCAGCCAAGATCATGGGGGGGTGGGCACCTTC.

The CDR3 here is CASWRGEKTEAFF. The CDR3 nucleotides read TGTGCCAGCTGGCGGGGGGAGAAGACTGAAGCTTTCTTT. The rearrangement uses TRBV27 and TRBJ1-1; weak D call: TRBD1 (5 bases). The V and J ends lost 8 bases and 5 bases respectively, with 15 bases between them. CDR3 length: 13 residues. Germline loops: CDR1 MNHEY, CDR2 SMNVEV (reference sequence).

The CDR3 DNA reads as TGTGCCAGCAGCCAAAAGAGCGGGGGGAGCACAGATACGCAGTATTTT. This encodes CASSQKSGGSTDTQYF. The V call is TRBV7-3, the J call TRBJ2-3, with TRBD2 identical over 9 bases. Germline V gene sequence: CDR1 SGHTA, CDR2 FQGTGA. The CDR3 covers 16 residues. V shed 5 bases and J 0 bases; nucleotides not matched to a gene: 6.

For the CDR3, the DNA is TGCAGCGTTGCCGTAGGGGTCAGCGAGCAGTACTTC. This gives the protein CSVAVGVSEQYF. The genes are TRBV29-1 and TRBJ2-7, with a weak D call TRBD1 (5 bases). Trimming shortened V by 4 bases and J by 6 bases, and 13 bases separated the two germline ends. Germline V gene sequence: CDR1 SQVTM, CDR2 ANQGSEA. The length of the CDR3 is 12 residues.

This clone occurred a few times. Written as DNA, the CDR3 is TGTGCCACCAACCCCACAGGAGCCTACGAGCAGTACTTC. It translates to CATNPTGAYEQYF. The V call is TRBV6-5, the J call TRBJ2-7, with D perhaps matching TRBD1 (5 bases). CDR3 size: 13 residues. V was cut by 10 bases and J by 2 bases, with 15 bases left in between. CDR1 and CDR2 from the germline V gene are MNHEY and SVGAGI.

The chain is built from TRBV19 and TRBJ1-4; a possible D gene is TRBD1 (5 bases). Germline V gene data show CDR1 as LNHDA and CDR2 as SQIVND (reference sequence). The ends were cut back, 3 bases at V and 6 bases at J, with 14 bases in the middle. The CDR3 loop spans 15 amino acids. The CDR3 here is CASSIGERGDEKLFF. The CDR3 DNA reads TGTGCCAGTAGTATCGGGGAGAGGGGCGATGAAAAACTGTTTTTT. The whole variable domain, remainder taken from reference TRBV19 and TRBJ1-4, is DGGITQSPKYLFRKEGQNVTLSCEQNLNHDAMYWYRQDPGQGLRLIYYSQIVNDFQKGDIAEGYSVSREKKESFPLTVTSAQKNPTAFYLCASSIGERGDEKLFFGSGTQLSVL.

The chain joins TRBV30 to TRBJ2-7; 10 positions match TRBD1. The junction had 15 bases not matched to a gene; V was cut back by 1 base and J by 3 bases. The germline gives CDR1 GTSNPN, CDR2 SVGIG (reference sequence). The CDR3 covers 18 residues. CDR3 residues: CAWSASRDRGHLDYEQYF. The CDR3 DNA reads TGTGCCTGGAGTGCGTCCCGGGACAGGGGACACCTAGACTACGAGCAGTACTTC.

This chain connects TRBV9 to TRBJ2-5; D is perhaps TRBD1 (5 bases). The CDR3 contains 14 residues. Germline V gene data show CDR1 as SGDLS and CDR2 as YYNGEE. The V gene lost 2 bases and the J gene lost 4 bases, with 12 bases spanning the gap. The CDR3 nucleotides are TGTGCCAGCAGCGTTAGACAGAAAGGAGAGACCCAGTACTTC. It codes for CASSVRQKGETQYF.

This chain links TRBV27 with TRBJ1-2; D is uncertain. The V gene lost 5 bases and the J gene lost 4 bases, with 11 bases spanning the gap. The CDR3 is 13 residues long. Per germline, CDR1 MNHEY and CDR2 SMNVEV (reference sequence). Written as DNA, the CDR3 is TGTGCCAGCAGTCCAAGGGTGGGCTATGGCTACACCTTC. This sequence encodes CASSPRVGYGYTF.

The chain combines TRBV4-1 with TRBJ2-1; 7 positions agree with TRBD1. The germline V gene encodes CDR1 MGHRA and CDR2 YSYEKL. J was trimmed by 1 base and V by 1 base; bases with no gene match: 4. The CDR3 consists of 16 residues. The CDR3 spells CASSQGTGVSYNEQFF. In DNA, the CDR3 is TGCGCCAGCAGCCAAGGAACAGGGGTTTCCTACAATGAGCAGTTCTTC.

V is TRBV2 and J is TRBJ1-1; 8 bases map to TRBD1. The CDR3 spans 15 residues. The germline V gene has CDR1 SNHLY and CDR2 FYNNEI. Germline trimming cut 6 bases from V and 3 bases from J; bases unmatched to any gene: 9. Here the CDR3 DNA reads TGTGCCAGCAGCGGACAGGGCTCCGGGTACACTGAAGCTTTCTTT. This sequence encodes CASSGQGSGYTEAFF.

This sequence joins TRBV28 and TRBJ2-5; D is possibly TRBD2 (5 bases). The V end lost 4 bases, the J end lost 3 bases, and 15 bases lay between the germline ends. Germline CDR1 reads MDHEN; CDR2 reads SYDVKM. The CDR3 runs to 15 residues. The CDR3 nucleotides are TGTGCCAGCAGTTCCGGTAATACGGGAAAAGAGACCCAGTACTTC. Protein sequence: CASSSGNTGKETQYF.

CDR3 nucleotide sequence: TGTGCCAGCAGCTTAAACCCTAGCGGGGGGGCCGCCGGGGAGCTGTTTTTT. This sequence encodes CASSLNPSGGAAGELFF. This chain connects TRBV11-3 to TRBJ2-2; 12 bases are a match to TRBD2. Germline lookup yields CDR1 SGHNT and CDR2 YENEEA. V was pared by 2 bases and J by 6 bases, with 7 bases of the junction left unmatched. This CDR3 spans 17 amino acids.